This passage covers 19 T cell receptor beta chains from one sample sequenced in a study of blood T cell repertoires in COVID-19. Clones were read by immunoSEQ multiplex PCR, and TCRdb kept only the in-frame ones, dropping some. The repertoire has 40,000 or so clones, roughly 85% of them found once; the top ten carry around 4.6%. The sequencing sample was made of peripheral blood. Receptors originate from a man aged 55 to 70 with acute or convalescent COVID-19.

This clone turned up a few times. V and J are TRBV28 and TRBJ2-7; perhaps TRBD1 as D (6 bases). The CDR3 is 14 residues long. Germline V gives CDR1 MDHEN, CDR2 SYDVKM. Between the trimmed V and J ends, which lost 10 bases and 2 bases, there was a span of 18 bases. The CDR3 DNA follows: TGTGCCACCAAGAGGGTCAGGGGCCCCTACGAGCAGTACTTC. Amino acid sequence: CATKRVRGPYEQYF.

The chain links TRBV7-2 to TRBJ2-1; 8 bases map to TRBD2. The CDR3 extends over 14 amino acids. Germline CDR1 and CDR2: SGHTA and FQGNSA. Trimming at V came to 2 bases and at J to 7 bases, leaving 4 bases not matched to a gene. This chain's CDR3 is CASSLPGGRNEQFF. Written as DNA, the CDR3 is TGTGCCAGCAGCTTACCCGGCGGGAGGAATGAGCAGTTCTTC.

The J gene is TRBJ2-5, the V gene TRBV3-1 (or the pseudogene TRBV3-2); the match to TRBD2 covers 16 bases. Germline assignment: CDR1 LGHDT and CDR2 YNNKEL (reference sequence). The V and J ends lost 1 base and 1 base, in that order; junction bases with no gene match: 6. The CDR3 runs 19 residues. CDR3 sequence (DNA): TGTGCCAGCAGCCAAGTGGGGACTAGCGGGGGGGATTTCCAAGAGACCCAGTACTTC. Residues: CASSQVGTSGGDFQETQYF.

This clone was recorded a few times. The chain recombines TRBV4-2 with TRBJ2-1; no reliable D call. V lost 3 bases, J lost 8 bases, and 11 bases lay in between. Germline V lookup: CDR1 LGHNA, CDR2 YNFKEQ. The CDR3 consists of 13 residues. As DNA, the CDR3 is TGTGCCAGCAGCCAGCCCCTTAGTCATGAGCAGTTCTTC. Amino acid sequence: CASSQPLSHEQFF.

The chain has TRBV30 and TRBJ2-5, with a tentative D call TRBD1 (6 bases). This CDR3 comprises 17 residues. Germline lookup yields CDR1 GTSNPN and CDR2 SVGIG (reference sequence). Trimming cost V 1 base and J 4 bases, with 22 bases left between them. The CDR3 nucleotides are TGTGCCTGGAGTGGGGGATCCCAGGGGTTGGTTCGAGAGACCCAGTACTTC. It yields the protein CAWSGGSQGLVRETQYF. Looking up the rest from reference TRBV30 and TRBJ2-5 gives the full variable domain: SQTIHQWPATLVQPVGSPLSLECTVEGTSNPNLYWYRQAAGRGLQLLFYSVGIGQISSEVPQNLSASRPQDRQFILSSKKLLLSDSGFYLCAWSGGSQGLVRETQYFGPGTRLLVL.

As to this clone: An end of the junction differs from the germline gene, which may be a read error. This rearrangement joins TRBV5-5 to TRBJ1-6; possibly TRBD1 for D (5 bases). The CDR3 spans 14 residues. The germline V gene has CDR1 SGHKS and CDR2 YYEKEE (reference sequence). CDR3 nucleotide sequence: TGTGTCAGCAGCTCCCGGGGGGAGGGATCACCCCTCCACTTT. This translates into CVSSSRGEGSPLHF. The entire variable domain, with the rest obtained from reference TRBV5-5 and TRBJ1-6, is as follows: DAGVTQSPTHLIKTRGQQVTLRCSPISGHKSVSWYQQVLGQGPQFIFQYYEKEERGRGNFPDRFSARQFPNYSSELNVNALLLGDSALYLCVSSSRGEGSPLHFGNGTRLTVT.

There are a few counts of this clone. The rearrangement joins TRBV7-2 to TRBJ2-7, with 10 bases aligning to TRBD2. This CDR3 has 17 amino acids. Trimming cost V 5 bases and J 0 bases; bases outside gene matches: 10. Germline CDR1 SGHTA, CDR2 FQGNSA. CDR3 bases: TGTGCCAGCAGCCCCCCTAGCGGGGGTTACAGCTCCTACGAGCAGTACTTC. Its protein product is CASSPPSGGYSSYEQYF.

This sequence joins TRBV7-8 and TRBJ1-1, with D maybe TRBD1 (6 bases). The germline V and J ends were trimmed by 5 bases and 4 bases, with 20 bases remaining between them. The length of the CDR3 is 16 residues. Germline values: CDR1 SGHVS, CDR2 FQNEAQ. The CDR3 loop reads CASSPRGAVMATEAFF. CDR3 in DNA: TGTGCCAGCAGCCCGCGGGGGGCTGTAATGGCCACTGAAGCTTTCTTT. Based on the CDR3 plus reference TRBV7-8 and TRBJ1-1, the full variable domain is GAGVSQSPRYKVAKRGQDVALRCDPISGHVSLFWYQQALGQGPEFLTYFQNEAQLDKSGLPSDRFFAERPEGSVSTLKIQRTQQEDSAVYLCASSPRGAVMATEAFFGQGTRLTVV.

This clone has just one count. V is TRBV3-1 (or the pseudogene TRBV3-2) and J is TRBJ2-3; TRBD2 agrees at 9 bases. This CDR3 has 18 residues. Trimming removed 1 base from V and 0 bases from J; junction bases left unmatched: 8. Germline CDR1 is LGHDT and CDR2 is YNNKEL (reference sequence). This chain's CDR3 is CASSQGRGGGPSTDTQYF. Written as DNA, the CDR3 is TGTGCCAGCAGCCAAGGTCGCGGGGGGGGTCCTAGCACAGATACGCAGTATTTT.

The chain carries TRBV5-1 and TRBJ1-1; D is perhaps TRBD1 (6 bases). The CDR3 contains 12 residues. Deletions cut 6 bases from V and 6 bases from J, with 12 bases between. Germline V lookup: CDR1 SGHRS, CDR2 YFSETQ. The CDR3 DNA reads as TGCGCCAGCACAGCGGGACATGCTGAAGCTTTCTTT. It is translated as CASTAGHAEAFF.

This clone came up a few times. This chain uses TRBV19 with TRBJ1-3; TRBD1 is a possible D gene (6 bases). The length of the CDR3 is 16 residues. CDR1 is LNHDA and CDR2 is SQIVND in the germline V gene (reference sequence). V was pared by 6 bases and J by 0 bases, with 15 bases between. In nucleotides, the CDR3 is TGTGCCAGTAGAGGCAGGGGCGCGGACTCTGGAAACACCATATATTTT. Its translation is CASRGRGADSGNTIYF.

The CDR3 region has the DNA TGCAGCGTTCGTATCACTGAAGCTTTCTTT. Amino acids: CSVRITEAFF. This chain uses TRBV29-1 with TRBJ1-1, with no clear D. Trimming cost V 5 bases and J 4 bases, with 5 bases left between them. The CDR3 is 10 residues long. CDR1 is SQVTM, CDR2 ANQGSEA, per germline.

The chain links TRBV9 to TRBJ2-5, with unresolved D. V dropped 0 bases and J dropped 4 bases, with 7 bases sitting between them. The germline V gene has CDR1 SGDLS and CDR2 YYNGEE. This CDR3 contains 13 residues. The CDR3 loop reads CASSVEPGETQYF. CDR3 DNA: TGTGCCAGCAGCGTAGAACCCGGAGAGACCCAGTACTTC. The full variable domain, rest sourced from reference TRBV9 and TRBJ2-5, is DSGVTQTPKHLITATGQRVTLRCSPRSGDLSVYWYQQSLDQGLQFLIQYYNGEERAKGNILERFSAQQFPDLHSELNLSSLELGDSALYFCASSVEPGETQYFGPGTRLLVL.

The J gene is TRBJ1-2, the V gene TRBV6-5; maybe TRBD1 (5 bases). Per germline, CDR1 MNHEY and CDR2 SVGAGI. This CDR3 has 12 amino acids. Trimming pared 6 bases from V and 0 bases from J, leaving 5 bases between. The CDR3 protein is CASRTANYGYTF. The CDR3 nucleotides are TGTGCCAGCAGGACAGCTAACTATGGCTACACCTTC.

The chain combines TRBV18 with TRBJ1-2, with TRBD1 matching 7 bases. Germline V CDR1 and CDR2: KGHSH, LQKENI. V shed 3 bases, J shed 4 bases, and the junction held 8 bases outside the gene matches. The CDR3 sequence is 15 residues long. The CDR3 loop is CASSPPTGTGYGYTF. The CDR3 region has the DNA TGTGCCAGCTCACCGCCGACAGGGACGGGCTATGGCTACACCTTC.

This clone was recorded a few times. J is TRBJ1-2 and V is TRBV5-1; D might be TRBD1 (6 bases). Germline CDR1 SGHRS, CDR2 YFSETQ. The V gene lost 4 bases and the J gene lost 4 bases, with 17 bases spanning the gap. The CDR3 consists of 15 residues. CDR3 region: CASSATDTGPYGYTF. The CDR3 DNA sequence: TGCGCCAGCAGCGCTACGGACACAGGGCCCTATGGCTACACCTTC.

This sequence joins TRBV28 and TRBJ2-2; possibly TRBD1 for D (6 bases). The CDR3 is made up of 15 amino acids. Per germline, CDR1 MDHEN and CDR2 SYDVKM. V was clipped by 3 bases and J by 1 base, with 9 bases between them. CDR3 in DNA: TGTGCCAGCAGTTTTGTACAGGGGAACACCGGGGAGCTGTTTTTT. It codes for CASSFVQGNTGELFF.

The chain joins TRBV5-1 to TRBJ2-7; D unresolved. V shed 1 base and J shed 5 bases, with 16 bases lying between them. Germline V gives CDR1 SGHRS, CDR2 YFSETQ. This CDR3 has 15 amino acids. The CDR3, as DNA: TGCGCCAGCAGCTTGCTAACCGTCGTCAGCGACGAGCAGTACTTC. Amino acid sequence: CASSLLTVVSDEQYF.

This chain connects TRBV2 to TRBJ2-5; TRBD2 might be the D (6 bases). Per germline, CDR1 SNHLY and CDR2 FYNNEI. V was pared by 1 base and J by 4 bases, with 13 bases between. The CDR3 loop spans 15 amino acids. The CDR3 region is CASSEGLVGRETQYF. The CDR3 nucleotides read TGTGCCAGCAGTGAAGGACTAGTGGGGCGAGAGACCCAGTACTTC.